A selection of T cell receptor beta chains follows, all from one sample in a study of CD8+ T cells in alopecia areata. Sequenced by immunoSEQ multiplex PCR; TCRdb stores in-frame clones only, minus some. The repertoire holds 80,000 or so clones, approximately 66% seen once, with less than 25% in the top ten. The sequencing used CD8+ T cells sorted from blood, collected at week 24, from a patient treated with tofacitinib. These receptors all stem from a human donor with alopecia areata. CDR3s include the opening cysteine and the closing phenylalanine or tryptophan. Fields, in order: clone size, D gene, V gene, J gene, CDR3 DNA, CDR3 protein. D genes are given only for firm matches. The size entry is marked missing in some rows and otherwise reads once, few, many or a size class.

>-|-|TRBV5-1|TRBJ2-3
TGCGCCAGCAGCGGCTACCTCGGACAGCCCACAGATACGCAGTATTTT
CASSGYLGQPTDTQYF
>-|-|TRBV7-9|TRBJ2-3
TGTGCCAGCAGCTTAGGGGGGTTGCGAGATACGCAGTATTTT
CASSLGGLRDTQYF
>-|-|TRBV2|TRBJ1-2
TGTGCCAGCAGCCCCGCATGGGTGGGGGGCTACACCTTC
CASSPAWVGGYTF
>-|-|TRBV2|TRBJ1-5
TGTGCCAGCACCCGAGGAGGGCTAGATCAGCCCCAGCATTTT
CASTRGGLDQPQHF
>few|TRBD2|TRBV2|TRBJ2-7
TGTGCCAGCAGTGAATCTACTAGCGGCTACGAGCAGTACTTC
CASSESTSGYEQYF
>-|-|TRBV2|TRBJ2-5
TGTGCCAGCAGTGGGGGAGGTCGGGAAGAGACCCAGTACTTC
CASSGGGREETQYF
>-|TRBD1|TRBV5-6|TRBJ1-6
TGTGCCAGCAGCACGACAGGGAGCCTTTCGAATTCACCCCTCCACTTT
CASSTTGSLSNSPLHF
>-|-|TRBV27|TRBJ1-2
TGTGCCAGCAGTTTCTTAGCCGGGACGGGAGTCGCTGGCTACACCTTC
CASSFLAGTGVAGYTF
>-|TRBD1|TRBV29-1|TRBJ1-1
TGCAGCGTTGAGACCGGGACAGGGTTAGCTGAAGCTTTCTTT
CSVETGTGLAEAFF
>-|-|TRBV29-1|TRBJ2-2
TGCAGCGTGGCATATGGCACCGGGGAGCTGTTTTTT
CSVAYGTGELFF
>-|TRBD1|TRBV28|TRBJ2-7
TGTGCCAGCAGTTCTCCGGGACAGGGGAGGAGCGAGCAGTACTTC
CASSSPGQGRSEQYF
>-|-|TRBV27|TRBJ2-3
TGTGCCAGCAGTTATATCCGTTCTGGGGATACGCAGTATTTT
CASSYIRSGDTQYF
>once|-|TRBV27|TRBJ2-1
TGTGCCAGCAGTCCCCTCAGGCCGGGAAATGAGCAGTTCTTC
CASSPLRPGNEQFF
>few|TRBD1|TRBV29-1|TRBJ2-3
TGCAGCGTTGATGCCACTCCAGGACAGGCAAGCACAGATACGCAGTATTTT
CSVDATPGQASTDTQYF
>-|-|TRBV2|TRBJ2-3
TGTGCCGAACAGGACTTCCGATCTAGCACAGATACGCAGTATTTT
CAEQDFRSSTDTQYF
>few|TRBD1|TRBV7-2|TRBJ2-3
TGTGCCAGCAGCTTTGGGACAGATACCAGGGAGACGCAGTATTTT
CASSFGTDTRETQYF
>-|-|TRBV7-2|TRBJ2-5
TGTGCCAGCAGCTTTGGGGTGCGCGGGGAGACCCAGTACTTC
CASSFGVRGETQYF
>-|-|TRBV27|TRBJ2-4
TGTGCCAGCAGTTTTTTAGGTGCGAGGAACATTCAGTACTTC
CASSFLGARNIQYF
>-|TRBD2|TRBV4-1|TRBJ2-2
TGCGCCAGCAGCCATAGCGGGGGGAACACCGGGGAGCTGTTTTTT
CASSHSGGNTGELFF
>-|-|TRBV5-6|TRBJ1-2
TGTGCCAGCACCTGGGAGAGGGGCGACATATATGGCTACACCTTC
CASTWERGDIYGYTF
>-|-|TRBV15|TRBJ2-3
TGTGCCACCAGCGGTTACACAGATACGCAGTATTTT
CATSGYTDTQYF
>-|TRBD1|TRBV5-4|TRBJ2-1
TGTGCCAGCAGCTTGGCCTGGACAGGGGGCGAAGATGAGCAGTTCTTC
CASSLAWTGGEDEQFF
>few|-|TRBV11-2|TRBJ2-7
TGTGCCAGCAGCTTAGGGAGGGAAGGGGCCTACGAGCAGTACTTC
CASSLGREGAYEQYF
>few|-|TRBV4-1|TRBJ2-7
TGCGCCAGCAGCCAGTTGGAGGGTAACACAGAGCAGTACTTC
CASSQLEGNTEQYF
>-|-|TRBV7-2|TRBJ2-1
TGTGCCAGCAGCACCCGGTTACAGGGATTCGGCAATGAGCAGTTCTTC
CASSTRLQGFGNEQFF
>once|TRBD1|TRBV15|TRBJ1-2
TGTGCCACCAGCAGAGTAGACAGGGATTGGTATGGCTACACCTTC
CATSRVDRDWYGYTF
>-|TRBD1|TRBV7-9|TRBJ1-6
TGTGCCAGCAGCACATGGGACAGGGATTATAATTCACCCCTCCACTTT
CASSTWDRDYNSPLHF
>-|TRBD1|TRBV28|TRBJ2-5
TGTGCCAGCAGTCCAGACAGGGTACGATTGGAGACCCAGTACTTC
CASSPDRVRLETQYF
>-|TRBD2|TRBV9|TRBJ2-3
TGTGCCAGCAGCGACGAGCGGGGGAGCACAGATACGCAGTATTTT
CASSDERGSTDTQYF
>-|-|TRBV7-8|TRBJ2-5
TGTGCCAGCAGCCGACTTAGTGGGGACGAGACCCAGTACTTC
CASSRLSGDETQYF
>once|-|TRBV4-3|TRBJ1-3
TGCGCCAGCAGCCAAGACAGAGGGGTATCTGGAAACACCATATATTTT
CASSQDRGVSGNTIYF
>-|-|TRBV13|TRBJ2-3
TGTGCCAGCAGCTTAGGAGGAGATACGCAGTATTTT
CASSLGGDTQYF
>few|-|TRBV5-1|TRBJ2-7
TGCGCCAGCAGGTTGACTTTGTCCCCCGCAGTGGCCTTTGGGGACGAGCAGTACTTC
CASRLTLSPAVAFGDEQYF
>-|-|TRBV7-9|TRBJ2-7
TGTGCCAGCAGCTCCGGTTACACCTACGAGCAGTACTTC
CASSSGYTYEQYF
>-|TRBD2|TRBV7-9|TRBJ2-3
TGTGCCAGCAGCCCTGTAGCGGGAGTTCTTACAGATACGCAGTATTTT
CASSPVAGVLTDTQYF
>-|-|TRBV7-9|TRBJ2-7
TGTGCCAGCGGTTGGGAGGGGGGTGAGCAGTACTTC
CASGWEGGEQYF
>few|-|TRBV10-3|TRBJ1-2
TGTGCCATCGGCTGGACTAACTATGGCTACACCTTC
CAIGWTNYGYTF
>once|TRBD1|TRBV27|TRBJ2-1
TGTGCCAGCAGTATGGGACAGGGGTTGGATGAGCAGTTCTTC
CASSMGQGLDEQFF
>-|-|TRBV5-1|TRBJ2-7
TGCGCCAGCAGCCCGGACAGCTCCTACGAGCAGTACTTC
CASSPDSSYEQYF
>-|-|TRBV14|TRBJ2-1
TGTGCCAGCAGCCAATTGGGACCAGGGGTGATAGATGAGCAGTTCTTC
CASSQLGPGVIDEQFF
>few|TRBD1|TRBV27|TRBJ1-2
TGTGCCAGCAGTTTCTGGCAGGGGGCTAAGGGCTACACCTTC
CASSFWQGAKGYTF
>few|-|TRBV4-2|TRBJ2-1
TGTGCCAGCAGCCAAGTCCAGGGCGTTTACAATGAGCAGTTCTTC
CASSQVQGVYNEQFF